This TCR beta chain was captured in a study of vaccination and CD4 T cells after COVID-19. Study-wide context: Convalescent participants consisted of six males and four females, two being Hispanic.

V lost 4 bases and J lost 2; bases outside the gene matches: 4. Looked up from germline, CDR1 is GTSNPN and CDR2 is SVGIG (reference sequence). The CDR3 has 14 residues. Cultured CD4+ T cell DNA was sequenced using the Oncomine TCR Beta short-read assay. TCRdb independently ran MiXCR on the PCR reads; one entry per CDR3 protein. The top ten hold approximately 17% of the sample, which has about 20,000 distinct CDR3 sequences, 80% to 85% seen once. The treatment is: approximately nine-day PBMC culture with coronavirus spike peptide pools or control peptides (ViraFEST assay). Each well held a few million PBMCs in IL-2 (10 IU/ml) medium with roughly 9.2 ug/ml peptide pools. Comment on this clonotype: What it recognizes is unknown.

This clonotype was obtained from a human donor who received a COVID-19 vaccine. The rearrangement uses TRBV30 and TRBJ1-2; 10 bases are a match to TRBD1. This specimen was CD4+ T cells from blood, cultured in vitro, taken after SARS-CoV-2 vaccination. CDR3 sequence: CAWTRDRGNYGYTF. The CDR3 nucleotides are TGTGCCTGGACGCGGGACAGGGGCAACTATGGCTACACCTTC.